This entry lists 9 T cell receptor beta chains sequenced from one sample in a study of tumor and adjacent non-tumor tissue in lung cancer. No cell sorting was done before RNA was extracted from the tissue. TCRbeta libraries were built with three rounds of nested PCR, modified from ARM-PCR. TCRdb itself ran the multiplex PCR reads through MiXCR, one entry per CDR3 protein. The sample holds 68,000 or so distinct CDR3 sequences, approximately 63% seen once. Sequenced: lung tumor tissue. The receptor set was obtained from a man aged 45-65 years with non-small cell lung cancer.

About this clonotype: This may come from a read error, since a much larger clone is one base off. The V and J genes are TRBV6-1 and TRBJ2-1; perhaps TRBD2 as D (5 bases). The V gene's germline CDR1 is MNHNS and CDR2 SASEGT. The length of the CDR3 is 11 residues. The CDR3 spells CASTVRGKHFF. In DNA, the CDR3 is TGTGCCAGCACTGTCCGGGGAAAGCATTTCTTC.

The gene calls are TRBV11-3 and TRBJ2-1, with a possible D match to TRBD2 (5 bases). The CDR3 loop spans 15 amino acids. V lost 8 bases to trimming and J lost 6 bases, with 20 bases between them. The germline V gene has CDR1 SGHNT and CDR2 YENEEA. The CDR3 DNA sequence: TGTGCCAGCGTCCTAGCAGGCCAGGCTGTCAATGAGCAGTTCTTC. Translated: CASVLAGQAVNEQFF.

The genes are TRBV5-1 and TRBJ2-2; 13 bases agree with TRBD2. CDR1 is SGHRS, CDR2 YFSETQ, per germline. There are 16 residues in the CDR3. With V trimmed by 5 bases and J by 6 bases, 7 bases remained unmatched. DNA for the CDR3: TGCGCCAGCAGACCGGGACTAGCGGGATGGTCCGGGGAGCTGTTTTTT. Amino acid sequence: CASRPGLAGWSGELFF.

The gene calls are TRBV13 and TRBJ2-7, with a weak D call TRBD1 (6 bases). Per the germline V gene, CDR1 is PRHDT and CDR2 is FYEKMQ (reference sequence). The V end was cut by 1 base, the J end by 10 bases, with 23 bases between. The length of the CDR3 is 16 residues. The CDR3: CASSLAGQSLPDGQYF. The CDR3 nucleotides read TGTGCCAGCAGCTTAGCCGGACAGTCCCTACCGGACGGACAGTACTTC.

This clonotype was seen a single time. A much larger clone sits a single nucleotide away, making a read error possible. The V call is TRBV12-3 or TRBV12-4, the J call TRBJ2-5; 8 nucleotides line up with TRBD2. The CDR3 contains 13 residues. This CDR3 is CAGSGTSQETQYF. CDR3 nucleotides: TGTGCCGGCAGTGGGACTAGCCAAGAGACCCAGTACTTC.

This clonotype has a single count. At one end the junction does not follow the germline gene, possibly because of a read error. J is TRBJ1-6 and V is TRBV6-6; D ambiguous. The CDR3 spans 17 residues. The germline V gene has CDR1 MNHNY and CDR2 SVGAGI (reference sequence). CDR3 loop: CASSQDETSSYNSPFHF. CDR3 bases: TGTGCCAGCAGTCAGGATGAGACGAGCTCCTATAATTCACCCTTCCACTTT.

Turning to this clonotype: Its ends do not fully match the called genes, so a read error is possible. The V gene is TRBV20-1, the J gene TRBJ2-7; 9 nucleotides match TRBD1. The CDR3 totals 12 residues. Germline CDR1 DFQATT, CDR2 SNEGSKA (reference sequence). The CDR3 loop is CNAPDRGYEQYF. CDR3 nucleotide sequence: TGCAATGCTCCGGACAGGGGCTATGAGCAGTACTTC.

This chain uses TRBV5-1 with TRBJ2-6; D may be TRBD1 (6 bases). This CDR3 comprises 17 residues. Trimming stripped 0 bases from V and 2 bases from J, with 12 bases between. Germline loops: CDR1 SGHRS, CDR2 YFSETQ. CDR3 nucleotides: TGCGCCAGCAGCTTGGGAATACAGGGTACTGGGGCCAACGTCCTGACTTTC. As protein: CASSLGIQGTGANVLTF.

This clonotype was seen many times. V gene TRBV4-1 combines with J gene TRBJ2-6; perhaps D is TRBD1 or TRBD2 (5 bases each). The length of the CDR3 is 18 residues. Germline values: CDR1 MGHRA, CDR2 YSYEKL. Trimming left V 4 bases short and J 2 bases short, with 18 bases between. The CDR3 nucleotides read TGCGCCAGCAGCCTCATCCCCCGTCAGGGACCTGGGGCCAACGTCCTGACTTTC. Its protein is CASSLIPRQGPGANVLTF.